Listed below are T cell receptor beta chains from one sample, sequenced in a study of blood T cell repertoires in COVID-19. This table comes from immunoSEQ multiplex PCR, and its TCRdb copy is limited to in-frame clones, with some not included. The repertoire holds about 280,000 clones, with less than 85% as singletons. What was sequenced was PBMCs or T cells enriched from blood (not recorded which). These receptor sequences come from a woman between 50 and 59 years old who had recovered from COVID-19. Both conserved end residues are part of each CDR3. The D gene is left open where the match is weak. Clone size appears in some rows only: once, few, many, or a class for an expanded clone.

clone size: -; D gene: -; V gene: TRBV18; J gene: TRBJ1-1; CDR3 DNA: TGTGCCAGCTCACCACCATCGGGGGGGACTGAAGCTTTCTTT; CDR3 protein: CASSPPSGGTEAFF
clone size: -; D gene: TRBD2; V gene: TRBV5-4; J gene: TRBJ2-1; CDR3 DNA: TGTGCCAGCAACCCTTTTCGGGAGGGCCTTGAGCAGTTCTTC; CDR3 protein: CASNPFREGLEQFF
clone size: many; D gene: -; V gene: TRBV5-8; J gene: TRBJ1-5; CDR3 DNA: TGTGCCAGCGATATCCCCAGGTTTTCCAATCAGCCCCAGCATTTT; CDR3 protein: CASDIPRFSNQPQHF
clone size: -; D gene: TRBD2; V gene: TRBV29-1; J gene: TRBJ2-5; CDR3 DNA: TGCAGCGCCTCTAGCGGGACCCAAGAGACCCAGTACTTC; CDR3 protein: CSASSGTQETQYF
clone size: -; D gene: -; V gene: TRBV5-6; J gene: TRBJ1-2; CDR3 DNA: TGTGCCAGCAGCCCACCAACAGGGATTAGTGGCTACACCTTC; CDR3 protein: CASSPPTGISGYTF
clone size: -; D gene: TRBD1; V gene: TRBV4-3; J gene: TRBJ1-6; CDR3 DNA: TGCGCCAGCAGCCAGGATGGGCGGACAGGGATTTATAATTCACCCCTCCACTTT; CDR3 protein: CASSQDGRTGIYNSPLHF
clone size: -; D gene: -; V gene: TRBV29-1; J gene: TRBJ1-2; CDR3 DNA: TGCAGCGTTGAGCGGACTGCCGGCTATGGCTACACCTTC; CDR3 protein: CSVERTAGYGYTF
clone size: -; D gene: -; V gene: TRBV6-5; J gene: TRBJ2-7; CDR3 DNA: TGTGCCAGCAGTTACCACCGGGACTCCTCCTACGAGCAGTACTTC; CDR3 protein: CASSYHRDSSYEQYF
clone size: -; D gene: -; V gene: TRBV3-1/TRBV3-2; J gene: TRBJ1-4; CDR3 DNA: TGTGCCAGCAGCCACACAGGGACAACTAATGAAAAACTGTTTTTT; CDR3 protein: CASSHTGTTNEKLFF
clone size: -; D gene: TRBD1; V gene: TRBV4-1; J gene: TRBJ1-6; CDR3 DNA: TGCGCCAGCAGCCCAGGACAGGGGAAGGCCAAGTCACCCCTCCACTTT; CDR3 protein: CASSPGQGKAKSPLHF
clone size: -; D gene: -; V gene: TRBV5-8; J gene: TRBJ1-5; CDR3 DNA: TGTGCCAGCAGCTTGTATCAGGGCAATCAGCCCCAGCATTTT; CDR3 protein: CASSLYQGNQPQHF
clone size: once; D gene: -; V gene: TRBV5-1; J gene: TRBJ2-1; CDR3 DNA: TGCGCCAGCAGCTTGCATGACGGAGGGGACCCCGCTATGGGGAGGAATGAGCAGTTCTTC; CDR3 protein: CASSLHDGGDPAMGRNEQFF
clone size: -; D gene: TRBD1; V gene: TRBV5-5; J gene: TRBJ1-5; CDR3 DNA: TGTGCCAGCAGCTTGGGGGACAGGCTAGGCAATCAGCCCCAGCATTTT; CDR3 protein: CASSLGDRLGNQPQHF
clone size: -; D gene: -; V gene: TRBV19; J gene: TRBJ2-7; CDR3 DNA: TGTGCCAGTAGTATGAGCCGGGACAACTACGAGCAGTACTTC; CDR3 protein: CASSMSRDNYEQYF
clone size: -; D gene: -; V gene: TRBV7-2; J gene: TRBJ1-2; CDR3 DNA: TGTGCCAGCAGCTTAGAGGGGGTCTCCGGCTACACCTTC; CDR3 protein: CASSLEGVSGYTF
clone size: -; D gene: TRBD1; V gene: TRBV9; J gene: TRBJ1-3; CDR3 DNA: TGTGCCAGCAGCGGGGACAGTCTCTCTGGAAACACCATATATTTT; CDR3 protein: CASSGDSLSGNTIYF
clone size: once; D gene: TRBD1; V gene: TRBV5-4; J gene: TRBJ2-3; CDR3 DNA: TGTGCCAGCAGTTGGGGGGGCGGGACAGGGACAGATACGCAGTATTTT; CDR3 protein: CASSWGGGTGTDTQYF
clone size: -; D gene: -; V gene: TRBV28; J gene: TRBJ1-1; CDR3 DNA: TGTGCCAGCAGTTTCGGGGGGCGAGGCACTGAAGCTTTCTTT; CDR3 protein: CASSFGGRGTEAFF
clone size: -; D gene: -; V gene: TRBV7-2; J gene: TRBJ2-1; CDR3 DNA: TGTGCCAGCAGCTTAGGGACATTCTACAATGAGCAGTTCTTC; CDR3 protein: CASSLGTFYNEQFF
clone size: many; D gene: TRBD2; V gene: TRBV4-2; J gene: TRBJ2-7; CDR3 DNA: TGTGCCAGCAGCCAAGATGTCACAACCCCCCCTAGCGGGGTTCTCTACGAGCAGTACTTC; CDR3 protein: CASSQDVTTPPSGVLYEQYF
clone size: -; D gene: -; V gene: TRBV7-2; J gene: TRBJ2-3; CDR3 DNA: TGTGCCAGCAGCTCTGGAGGAGGGGTGAAAGGTACGCAGTATTTT; CDR3 protein: CASSSGGGVKGTQYF
clone size: -; D gene: -; V gene: TRBV7-9; J gene: TRBJ2-7; CDR3 DNA: TGTGCCACCGAGACAAGCTCCTACGAGCAGTACTTC; CDR3 protein: CATETSSYEQYF
clone size: -; D gene: -; V gene: TRBV11-2; J gene: TRBJ2-2; CDR3 DNA: TGTGCCAGCAGCTTAGATCAGGTCCGAGACACCGGGGAGCTGTTTTTT; CDR3 protein: CASSLDQVRDTGELFF
clone size: -; D gene: -; V gene: TRBV5-4; J gene: TRBJ1-3; CDR3 DNA: TGTGCCAGCAGCCGTTGGGGGCAAGGAAACACCATATATTTT; CDR3 protein: CASSRWGQGNTIYF
clone size: -; D gene: TRBD1; V gene: TRBV19; J gene: TRBJ1-5; CDR3 DNA: TGTGCCAGTAGTACCCGACAGGGGGGAACGCCCCAGCATTTT; CDR3 protein: CASSTRQGGTPQHF
clone size: -; D gene: TRBD1; V gene: TRBV5-4; J gene: TRBJ2-5; CDR3 DNA: TGTGCCAGCAGATCAGACAGGGGGTTTGGGACCCAGTACTTC; CDR3 protein: CASRSDRGFGTQYF
clone size: -; D gene: TRBD1; V gene: TRBV4-1; J gene: TRBJ1-2; CDR3 DNA: TGCGCCAGCAGCCGGACAGGGAACTATGGCTACACCTTC; CDR3 protein: CASSRTGNYGYTF
clone size: -; D gene: TRBD2; V gene: TRBV30; J gene: TRBJ2-1; CDR3 DNA: TGTGCCTGGAGTTCCGGGACTAGCTCCTACAATGAGCAGTTCTTC; CDR3 protein: CAWSSGTSSYNEQFF
clone size: -; D gene: -; V gene: TRBV5-1; J gene: TRBJ1-6; CDR3 DNA: TGCGCCAGCAGCAAGACGACAGAAAGGAGCTCCTATAATTCACCCCTCCACTTT; CDR3 protein: CASSKTTERSSYNSPLHF
clone size: -; D gene: -; V gene: TRBV7-7; J gene: TRBJ2-2; CDR3 DNA: TGTGCCAGCAGCGTAGACCTAACCGGGGAGCTGTTTTTT; CDR3 protein: CASSVDLTGELFF
clone size: -; D gene: -; V gene: TRBV7-9; J gene: TRBJ1-5; CDR3 DNA: TGTGCCAGCAGCTTATCGGGGGGCCATCAGCCCCAGCATTTT; CDR3 protein: CASSLSGGHQPQHF
clone size: -; D gene: -; V gene: TRBV5-4; J gene: TRBJ2-5; CDR3 DNA: TGTGCCAGCAGCTTGGACCCCCTCGGGACCCAGTACTTC; CDR3 protein: CASSLDPLGTQYF
clone size: once; D gene: TRBD1; V gene: TRBV7-9; J gene: TRBJ2-5; CDR3 DNA: TGTGCCAGCAGCTTAGTCGGACAGGGCGTGGAGACCCAGTACTTC; CDR3 protein: CASSLVGQGVETQYF
clone size: -; D gene: TRBD1; V gene: TRBV6-5; J gene: TRBJ2-5; CDR3 DNA: TGTGCCAGCACGGCAGGGGGTGACGAGACCCAGTACTTC; CDR3 protein: CASTAGGDETQYF
clone size: -; D gene: -; V gene: TRBV27; J gene: TRBJ2-1; CDR3 DNA: TGTGCCAGCAGTTCCTTTACTCTAGGTGACAATGAGCAGTTCTTC; CDR3 protein: CASSSFTLGDNEQFF
clone size: -; D gene: TRBD1; V gene: TRBV27; J gene: TRBJ1-1; CDR3 DNA: TGTGCCAGCAGTCCCGGGACAGGGGGTATCATGAACACTGAAGCTTTCTTT; CDR3 protein: CASSPGTGGIMNTEAFF
clone size: once; D gene: -; V gene: TRBV28; J gene: TRBJ1-2; CDR3 DNA: TGTGCCAGCAGTTCGGGCAGGGGCCTCGGTGGCTACACCTTC; CDR3 protein: CASSSGRGLGGYTF
clone size: -; D gene: TRBD1; V gene: TRBV6-1; J gene: TRBJ1-5; CDR3 DNA: TGTGCCAGCAGTGAAATAGGGGGCAGATATAGCAATCAGCCCCAGCATTTT; CDR3 protein: CASSEIGGRYSNQPQHF
clone size: -; D gene: -; V gene: TRBV2; J gene: TRBJ1-2; CDR3 DNA: TGTGCCAGCAGGGCGAGGACAGCTCTTAACTATGGCTACACCTTC; CDR3 protein: CASRARTALNYGYTF
clone size: -; D gene: TRBD2; V gene: TRBV5-4; J gene: TRBJ2-5; CDR3 DNA: TGTGCCAGCAGCTTGGCTAGCGGGAGGACCTTAGAGACCCAGTACTTC; CDR3 protein: CASSLASGRTLETQYF
clone size: -; D gene: -; V gene: TRBV4-2; J gene: TRBJ1-3; CDR3 DNA: TGTGCCAGCAGCCTCAAGGCAGGTCCTATCTCTGGAAACACCATATATTTT; CDR3 protein: CASSLKAGPISGNTIYF
clone size: -; D gene: TRBD1; V gene: TRBV7-8; J gene: TRBJ2-1; CDR3 DNA: TGTGCCAGCAGCTTAGGGGTCAGGGGGCTAGCCACCTACAATGAGCAGTTCTTC; CDR3 protein: CASSLGVRGLATYNEQFF